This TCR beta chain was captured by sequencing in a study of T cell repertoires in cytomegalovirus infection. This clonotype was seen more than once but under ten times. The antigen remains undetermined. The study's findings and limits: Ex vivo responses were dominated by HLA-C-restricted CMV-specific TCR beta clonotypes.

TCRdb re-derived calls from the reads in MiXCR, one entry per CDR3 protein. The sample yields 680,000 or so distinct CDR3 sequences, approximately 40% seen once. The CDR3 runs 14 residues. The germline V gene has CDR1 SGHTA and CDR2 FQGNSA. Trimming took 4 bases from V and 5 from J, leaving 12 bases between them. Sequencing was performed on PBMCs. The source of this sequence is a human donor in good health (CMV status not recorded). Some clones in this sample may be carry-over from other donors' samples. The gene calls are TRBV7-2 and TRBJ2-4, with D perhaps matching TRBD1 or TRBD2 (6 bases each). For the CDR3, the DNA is TGTGCCAGCAGCTATGGGGGGCAGCAAAACATTCAGTACTTC. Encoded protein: CASSYGGQQNIQYF. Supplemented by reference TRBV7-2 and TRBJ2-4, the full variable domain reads GAGVSQSPSNKVTEKGKDVELRCDPISGHTALYWYRQSLGQGLEFLIYFQGNSAPDKSGLPSDRFSAERTGGSVSTLTIQRTQQEDSAVYLCASSYGGQQNIQYFGAGTRLSVL.